What follows is one TCR beta chain and its context. No antigen is known for it. The sample comes from a study of T cells in Graves' hyperthyroidism and ophthalmopathy. Overall study findings and caveats: The authors' 13 V-J model separated ophthalmopathy from stable hyperthyroidism. The model identified upcoming ophthalmopathy a median approximately six months ahead of onset.

Researchers amplified the TCR beta CDR3 regions from RNA transcripts. The HTBI primer set served for first-round RT-PCR of the TCR CDR3. TCRdb reanalysed the multiplex PCR reads using MiXCR and keeps one entry per CDR3 protein. The table lists approximately 95,000 distinct CDR3 sequences, approximately 42% of them singletons. Uncontrolled infection, other autoimmune disease, pregnancy or lactation disqualified patients from enrolment. The sequencing input was peripheral blood or thyroid tissue (not recorded which). The source of this sequence is a woman in her thirties with Graves' hyperthyroidism.

The CDR3 nucleotides are TGCAGTGCCCAGCCCCTCGACAGGGTCTACGAGCAGTACTTC. Translating it yields CSAQPLDRVYEQYF. The chain combines TRBV20-1 with TRBJ2-7; 7 bases fit TRBD1. CDR1 and CDR2 (germline): DFQATT, SNEGSKA (reference sequence). The ends lost 6 bases at V and 3 bases at J; junction bases unmatched: 11. This CDR3 has 14 amino acids.